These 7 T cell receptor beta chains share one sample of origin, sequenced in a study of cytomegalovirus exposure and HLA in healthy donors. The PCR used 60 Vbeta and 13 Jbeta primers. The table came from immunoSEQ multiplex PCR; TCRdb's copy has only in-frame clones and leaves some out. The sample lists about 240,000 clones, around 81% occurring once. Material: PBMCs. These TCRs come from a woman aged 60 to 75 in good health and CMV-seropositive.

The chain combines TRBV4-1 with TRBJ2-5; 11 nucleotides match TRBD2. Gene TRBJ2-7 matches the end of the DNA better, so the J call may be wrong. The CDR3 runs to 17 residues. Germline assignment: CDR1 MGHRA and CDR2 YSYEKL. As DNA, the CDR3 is TGCGCCAGCAGCCAAGAGGGACTAGCGGTTAGCTCCTACGAGCAGTACTTC. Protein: CASSQEGLAVSSYEQYF.

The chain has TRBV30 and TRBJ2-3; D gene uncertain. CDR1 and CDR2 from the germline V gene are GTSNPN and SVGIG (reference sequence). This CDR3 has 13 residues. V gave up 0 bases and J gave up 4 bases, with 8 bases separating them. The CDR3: CAWSVQAADTQYF. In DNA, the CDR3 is TGTGCCTGGAGTGTCCAGGCAGCAGATACGCAGTATTTT. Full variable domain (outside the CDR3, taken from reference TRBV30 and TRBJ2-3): SQTIHQWPATLVQPVGSPLSLECTVEGTSNPNLYWYRQAAGRGLQLLFYSVGIGQISSEVPQNLSASRPQDRQFILSSKKLLLSDSGFYLCAWSVQAADTQYFGPGTRLTVL.

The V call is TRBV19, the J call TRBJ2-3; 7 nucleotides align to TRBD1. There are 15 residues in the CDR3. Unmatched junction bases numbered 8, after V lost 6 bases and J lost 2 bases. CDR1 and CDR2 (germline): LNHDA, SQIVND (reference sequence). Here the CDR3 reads CASRDRVLDTDTQYF. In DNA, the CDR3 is TGTGCCAGTAGAGACAGGGTACTCGACACAGATACGCAGTATTTT. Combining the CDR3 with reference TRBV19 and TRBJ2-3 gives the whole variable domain DGGITQSPKYLFRKEGQNVTLSCEQNLNHDAMYWYRQDPGQGLRLIYYSQIVNDFQKGDIAEGYSVSREKKESFPLTVTSAQKNPTAFYLCASRDRVLDTDTQYFGPGTRLTVL.

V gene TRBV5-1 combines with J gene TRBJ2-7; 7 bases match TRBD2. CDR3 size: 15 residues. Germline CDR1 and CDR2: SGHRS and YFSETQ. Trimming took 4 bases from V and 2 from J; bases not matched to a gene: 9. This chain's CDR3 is CASSGLSGGAYEQYF. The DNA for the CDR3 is TGCGCCAGCAGCGGGTTATCTGGGGGGGCCTACGAGCAGTACTTC.

CDR3 amino acids: CASSSLASSGYTGELFF. The CDR3, as DNA: TGTGCCAGCAGCTCCCTCGCTAGCTCCGGGTACACCGGGGAGCTGTTTTTT. The chain employs TRBV7-3 and TRBJ2-2, with D possibly matching TRBD2 (5 bases). The germline V gene encodes CDR1 SGHTA and CDR2 FQGTGA. Between the trimmed V and J ends, which lost 4 bases and 3 bases, there was a span of 18 bases. This CDR3 has 17 residues.

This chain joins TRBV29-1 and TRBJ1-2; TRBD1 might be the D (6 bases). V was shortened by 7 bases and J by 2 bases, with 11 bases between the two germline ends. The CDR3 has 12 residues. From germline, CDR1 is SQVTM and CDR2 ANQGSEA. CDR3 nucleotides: TGCAGCGCTCTGGACAGCAACTATGGCTACACCTTC. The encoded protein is CSALDSNYGYTF.

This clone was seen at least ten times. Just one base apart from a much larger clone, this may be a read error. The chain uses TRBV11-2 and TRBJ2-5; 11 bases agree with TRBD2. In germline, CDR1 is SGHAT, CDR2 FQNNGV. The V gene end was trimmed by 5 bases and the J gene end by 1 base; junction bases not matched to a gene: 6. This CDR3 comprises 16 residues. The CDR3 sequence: CASSPRTSGFQETQYF. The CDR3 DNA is TGTGCCAGCAGCCCCCGGACTAGCGGGTTCCAAGAGACCCAGTACTTC.